Listed here are 31 T cell receptor beta chains from one sample, sequenced in a study of cytomegalovirus exposure and HLA in healthy donors. Both 60 Vbeta primers and 13 Jbeta primers went into the PCR. Method: immunoSEQ multiplex PCR; TCRdb's copy keeps in-frame clones and lacks some. Of around 120,000 clones listed, about 70% were seen once; the top ten hold over 2%. The material sequenced was PBMCs. The receptors were gathered from an older woman in good health and CMV-seropositive.

The gene calls are TRBV29-1 and TRBJ2-5; 9 nucleotides align to TRBD2. The V gene's germline CDR1 is SQVTM and CDR2 ANQGSEA. The junction had 7 bases not matched to a gene; V was cut back by 3 bases and J by 2 bases. CDR3 length: 15 residues. CDR3 protein: CSVDGSGGPQETQYF. The CDR3, as DNA: TGCAGCGTTGATGGTAGCGGGGGTCCTCAAGAGACCCAGTACTTC.

The rearrangement links TRBV7-6 to TRBJ2-7; tentative D call: TRBD1 (6 bases). V was clipped by 2 bases and J by 3 bases, with 14 bases between them. The germline gives CDR1 SGHVS, CDR2 FNYEAQ. The CDR3 length is 15 residues. CDR3 sequence reads: CASSLWAGAIYEQYF. CDR3 coding DNA: TGTGCCAGCAGCTTATGGGCAGGGGCAATCTACGAGCAGTACTTC.

The DNA of the CDR3 is TGTGCCACCGAGCAAGCGGGGAGAGATGAGCAGTTCTTC. This encodes CATEQAGRDEQFF. The chain links TRBV10-3 to TRBJ2-1, with TRBD2 identical over 7 bases. The CDR3 runs 13 residues. CDR1 is ENHRY and CDR2 is SYGVKD in the germline V gene. V gave up 10 bases and J gave up 8 bases; unmatched junction bases: 11.

The count of this clone is one. The chain carries TRBV6-6 and TRBJ1-1, with D perhaps matching TRBD1 (5 bases). This CDR3 is built from 16 residues. Germline V gives CDR1 MNHNY, CDR2 SVGAGI (reference sequence). The V end was cut by 7 bases, the J end by 0 bases, with 18 bases between. In DNA, the CDR3 is TGTGCCAGCAACGACGGCAGGACAATCATGAACACTGAAGCTTTCTTT. Protein sequence: CASNDGRTIMNTEAFF.

V is TRBV10-3 and J is TRBJ2-7; D might be TRBD1 (6 bases). With 3 bases removed from V and 3 bases from J, the gap between germline ends came to 9 bases. The germline CDR1 and CDR2 sequences are ENHRY and SYGVKD. The CDR3 runs to 13 residues. The CDR3 DNA sequence: TGTGCCATCAGTGACGGGACAAACTACGAGCAGTACTTC. This gives the protein CAISDGTNYEQYF.

This rearrangement joins TRBV6-5 to TRBJ1-2, with 8 bases matching TRBD1. This CDR3 has 14 amino acids. The ends lost 6 bases at V and 8 bases at J; junction bases unmatched: 11. Germline V gene sequence: CDR1 MNHEY, CDR2 SVGAGI. The CDR3 DNA reads as TGTGCCAGCAGGAGGCTGGACAGGGAGGAGGGCTACACCTTC. Residues: CASRRLDREEGYTF.

This chain connects TRBV10-3 to TRBJ1-1; D remains ambiguous. With 4 bases removed from V and 0 bases from J, the gap between germline ends came to 9 bases. Looked up from germline, CDR1 is ENHRY and CDR2 is SYGVKD. CDR3 length: 14 amino acids. CDR3: CAISVGSLNTEAFF. In DNA, the CDR3 is TGTGCCATCAGTGTGGGCAGCTTGAACACTGAAGCTTTCTTT.

This clone showed up just a few times. The chain couples TRBV10-3 to TRBJ1-1, with 9 bases matching TRBD1. This CDR3 is built from 15 residues. Unmatched junction bases numbered 9, after V lost 6 bases and J lost 4 bases. Germline CDR1 is ENHRY and CDR2 is SYGVKD. The CDR3 DNA reads TGTGCCATCAGGACCGGACCGGACAGGGGCACTGAAGCTTTCTTT. Its translation is CAIRTGPDRGTEAFF.

CDR3 sequence reads: CASSPYLPQGGNTIYF. The CDR3 nucleotides are TGTGCCAGCTCACCATATCTGCCACAGGGTGGAAACACCATATATTTT. The genes are TRBV18 and TRBJ1-3, with a possible D match to TRBD1 (6 bases). From germline, CDR1 is KGHSH and CDR2 LQKENI. This CDR3 has 16 amino acids. V gave up 2 bases and J gave up 3 bases, with 14 bases separating them.

The rearrangement uses TRBV11-2 and TRBJ1-2, with 9 positions matching TRBD1. Trimming at V came to 7 bases and at J to 4 bases, leaving 19 bases not matched to a gene. Germline CDR1 is SGHAT and CDR2 is FQNNGV. The CDR3 is made up of 18 amino acids. The CDR3 sequence is CASTPAGTGFPLGYGYTF. The CDR3 DNA reads TGTGCCAGCACCCCTGCCGGGACAGGGTTCCCTTTAGGCTATGGCTACACCTTC.

The chain has TRBV27 and TRBJ2-2; D perhaps matches TRBD1 (5 bases). Germline lookup yields CDR1 MNHEY and CDR2 SMNVEV (reference sequence). Trimming took 8 bases from V and 1 from J, leaving 29 bases between them. The CDR3 contains 20 residues. This CDR3 is CASLPTPLQGTLLNTGELFF. The CDR3 nucleotides are TGTGCCAGCCTCCCAACCCCGCTCCAGGGCACCCTCTTGAACACCGGGGAGCTGTTTTTT.

The chain employs TRBV4-1 and TRBJ2-7; TRBD2 aligns across 13 bases. Germline CDR1 and CDR2: MGHRA and YSYEKL. V gave up 0 bases and J gave up 5 bases; unmatched junction bases: 4. The CDR3 runs to 16 residues. The chain's CDR3 is CASSQDPGLAGNEQYF. DNA for the CDR3: TGCGCCAGCAGCCAAGACCCGGGACTAGCGGGGAACGAGCAGTACTTC.

The chain combines TRBV12-5 with TRBJ1-6; TRBD1 matches 10 bases. In germline, CDR1 is LGHNT, CDR2 FRNRAP. This CDR3 comprises 14 residues. Losses at the gene ends were 0 bases for V and 14 bases for J; bases not matched to a gene: 4. CDR3 sequence reads: CASGLVDRGRTLHF. The CDR3 coding sequence is TGTGCTAGTGGTTTGGTAGACAGGGGGCGAACCCTCCACTTT.

V and J are TRBV27 and TRBJ1-6, with D perhaps TRBD1 (6 bases). The CDR3 is made up of 19 amino acids. Germline CDR1 reads MNHEY; CDR2 reads SMNVEV (reference sequence). Between the trimmed V and J ends, which lost 6 bases and 0 bases, there was a span of 21 bases. The CDR3 reads CASSHTRGGESSYNSPLHF. For the CDR3, the DNA is TGTGCCAGCAGCCACACCCGGGGGGGCGAGAGCTCCTATAATTCACCCCTCCACTTT.

This chain connects TRBV6-5 to TRBJ1-2, with 8 bases fitting TRBD1. CDR1 and CDR2 from the germline V gene are MNHEY and SVGAGI. The CDR3 is 14 residues long. Unmatched junction bases numbered 2, after V lost 5 bases and J lost 0 bases. As DNA, the CDR3 is TGTGCCAGCAGTGAACAGGGGGCTAACTATGGCTACACCTTC. Encoded protein: CASSEQGANYGYTF.

This clone was seen a few times. The chain is built from TRBV5-6 and TRBJ1-2; TRBD1 might be the D (5 bases). V gave up 3 bases and J gave up 0 bases, with 12 bases separating them. Germline V CDR1 and CDR2: SGHDT, YYEEEE. The CDR3 consists of 15 residues. Here the CDR3 reads CASSSPGGTNYGYTF. The CDR3 nucleotides read TGTGCCAGCAGCTCCCCGGGGGGTACTAACTATGGCTACACCTTC.

The rearrangement joins TRBV7-3 to TRBJ2-7, with 7 bases that match TRBD1. The CDR3 is 15 amino acids. With 6 bases clipped from V and 0 bases from J, the junction kept 8 bases outside the gene matches. CDR1 is SGHTA and CDR2 is FQGTGA in the germline V gene. CDR3 bases: TGTGCCAGCAGTCGGACAGGTGGAAACTCCTACGAGCAGTACTTC. Residues: CASSRTGGNSYEQYF.

This clone was picked up one time. The chain links TRBV6-5 to TRBJ1-6, with D possibly being TRBD1 (5 bases). This CDR3 has 14 amino acids. Germline CDR1 is MNHEY and CDR2 is SVGAGI. Trimming removed 7 bases from V and 7 bases from J, with 14 bases in between. The CDR3 DNA reads TGTGCCAGCACCTCTCAGGGAAAGAATTCACCCCTCCACTTT. Residues: CASTSQGKNSPLHF.

CDR3 in amino acids: CASSFQGSAGELFF. The CDR3 bases are TGTGCCAGCAGTTTCCAGGGGTCCGCCGGGGAGCTGTTTTTT. The J gene is TRBJ2-2, the V gene TRBV27, with D maybe TRBD1 (6 bases). The CDR3 covers 14 residues. In germline, CDR1 is MNHEY, CDR2 SMNVEV (reference sequence). V was shortened by 3 bases and J by 6 bases, with 11 bases between the two germline ends.

The table lists this clone with a count of one. This chain links TRBV19 with TRBJ2-7; D is perhaps TRBD1 (5 bases). The CDR3 is 15 residues long. Germline assignment: CDR1 LNHDA and CDR2 SQIVND (reference sequence). The germline V and J ends were trimmed by 2 bases and 3 bases, with 14 bases remaining between them. The CDR3 DNA follows: TGTGCCAGTAGTATAAAGGGGATGGCTAGCTACGAGCAGTACTTC. Translated: CASSIKGMASYEQYF.

The genes are TRBV5-1 and TRBJ2-7; 8 nucleotides line up with TRBD1. This CDR3 is built from 14 residues. With V trimmed by 4 bases and J by 1 base, 4 bases remained unmatched. Germline V gene sequence: CDR1 SGHRS, CDR2 YFSETQ. The CDR3 DNA reads as TGCGCCAGCAGCGACCGACAGGGGTCCTACGAGCAGTACTTC. Translation gives CASSDRQGSYEQYF.

This sequence joins TRBV10-3 and TRBJ1-6, with 9 nucleotides matching TRBD1. The CDR3 has 15 residues. Germline V lookup: CDR1 ENHRY, CDR2 SYGVKD. The V and J ends lost 6 bases and 6 bases, in that order; junction bases with no gene match: 6. The chain's CDR3 is CAIREDRGTNSPLHF. In nucleotides, the CDR3 is TGTGCCATCAGGGAGGACAGGGGAACTAATTCACCCCTCCACTTT.

In its sample, this clone was seen a few times. The gene calls are TRBV6-1 and TRBJ1-1; 7 positions match TRBD1. CDR1 and CDR2 (germline): MNHNS, SASEGT. The CDR3 is made up of 13 amino acids. J lost 5 bases, V lost 11 bases, and 11 bases had no gene match. The chain's CDR3 is CAGVGQVGTEAFF. CDR3 sequence (DNA): TGTGCCGGTGTTGGACAGGTGGGGACTGAAGCTTTCTTT.

The rearrangement joins TRBV5-4 to TRBJ2-5; tentatively, D is TRBD2 (5 bases). The V gene lost 4 bases and the J gene lost 4 bases, with 17 bases spanning the gap. Germline assignment: CDR1 SGHNT and CDR2 YYREEE (reference sequence). This CDR3 has 15 residues. CDR3 nucleotide sequence: TGTGCCAGCAGCACCGGTTCGGGGTCGGGAGAGACCCAGTACTTC. This encodes CASSTGSGSGETQYF. The variable domain in full, completed from reference TRBV5-4 and TRBJ2-5, reads ETGVTQSPTHLIKTRGQQVTLRCSSQSGHNTVSWYQQALGQGPQFIFQYYREEENGRGNFPPRFSGLQFPNYSSELNVNALELDDSALYLCASSTGSGSGETQYFGPGTRLLVL.

The gene calls are TRBV9 and TRBJ1-3; D ambiguous. From germline, CDR1 is SGDLS and CDR2 YYNGEE. The CDR3 contains 13 residues. V was clipped by 6 bases and J by 0 bases, with 7 bases between them. The CDR3 region has the DNA TGTGCCAGCAAGGAGGCCTCTGGAAACACCATATATTTT. Protein product: CASKEASGNTIYF.

This chain connects TRBV19 to TRBJ2-6, with D perhaps matching TRBD1 (7 bases). The CDR3 runs to 15 residues. The V end lost 8 bases, the J end lost 0 bases, and 11 bases lay between the germline ends. CDR1 and CDR2 from the germline V gene are LNHDA and SQIVND (reference sequence). This CDR3 reads CASARGVSGANVLTF. CDR3 in DNA: TGTGCCAGTGCCAGGGGGGTCTCTGGGGCCAACGTCCTGACTTTC.

A few counts support this clone. This CDR3 is also generated by other DNA sequences in the sample. The rearrangement uses TRBV5-1 and TRBJ1-1, with a possible D match to TRBD1 (6 bases). The CDR3 extends over 14 amino acids. The germline V gene encodes CDR1 SGHRS and CDR2 YFSETQ. V was shortened by 5 bases and J by 1 base, with 12 bases between the two germline ends. The CDR3 protein is CASRADSSNTEAFF. The CDR3 nucleotides read TGCGCCAGCAGAGCGGACAGTTCGAACACTGAAGCTTTCTTT.

V usage is TRBV7-9 and J usage is TRBJ2-7; D perhaps matches TRBD1 (6 bases). Deletions cut 6 bases from V and 4 bases from J, with 13 bases between. CDR1 is SEHNR, CDR2 FQNEAQ, per germline (reference sequence). The CDR3 is 13 residues long. CDR3 protein: CASRSRGPYEQYF. In DNA form, the CDR3 reads TGTGCCAGCAGATCCAGGGGTCCGTACGAGCAGTACTTC.

The chain employs TRBV5-1 and TRBJ2-5; a weak D match, TRBD1 (6 bases). V lost 4 bases and J 7 bases, leaving 11 bases between the germline ends. Germline values: CDR1 SGHRS, CDR2 YFSETQ. The CDR3 contains 12 residues. In DNA form, the CDR3 reads TGCGCCAGCAGCCCGGAAGGGGGGACCCAGTACTTC. It encodes CASSPEGGTQYF. The whole variable domain, filled in from reference TRBV5-1 and TRBJ2-5, reads KAGVTQTPRYLIKTRGQQVTLSCSPISGHRSVSWYQQTPGQGLQFLFEYFSETQRNKGNFPGRFSGRQFSNSRSEMNVSTLELGDSALYLCASSPEGGTQYFGPGTRLLVL.

This clone was seen only a few times. V and J are TRBV28 and TRBJ1-2; D gene uncertain. Germline V gives CDR1 MDHEN, CDR2 SYDVKM. The CDR3 totals 14 residues. The ends were cut back, 8 bases at V and 1 base at J, with 14 bases in the middle. CDR3 coding DNA: TGTGCCAGCCTAGAGCCCCAGCGTAACTATGGCTACACCTTC. As protein: CASLEPQRNYGYTF.

The table lists this clone with a few counts. A read error may account for a junction end that differs from germline. This chain joins TRBV7-9 and TRBJ2-7, with D maybe TRBD1 (5 bases). The CDR3 contains 14 residues. CDR1 is SEHNR, CDR2 FQNEAQ, per germline (reference sequence). Written as DNA, the CDR3 is TGTTCCAGCAGCTTAGGGTGGGGCCCTGACGAGCAGTACTTC. It specifies CSSSLGWGPDEQYF. Together with reference TRBV7-9 and TRBJ2-7, the CDR3 gives the full variable domain: DTGVSQNPRHKITKRGQNVTFRCDPISEHNRLYWYRQTLGQGPEFLTYFQNEAQLEKSRLLSDRFSAERPKGSFSTLEIQRTEQGDSAMYLCSSSLGWGPDEQYFGPGTRLTVT.